This T cell receptor (beta chain) stems from a study of cytomegalovirus exposure and HLA in healthy donors. The primer mix had 60 Vbeta and 13 Jbeta primers. This table comes from immunoSEQ multiplex PCR, and its TCRdb copy is limited to in-frame clones, with some not included. Of more than 60,000 clones in the sample, nearly 80% were seen once. V gave up 1 base and J gave up 4 bases; unmatched junction bases: 2. This CDR3 comprises 15 residues. The germline CDR1 and CDR2 sequences are MNHNS and SASEGT. Concerning this clone itself: The antigen is not known.

Study-level findings and limits: For cytomegalovirus status, the classifier reportedly gave diagnoses with high specificity and sensitivity.

This receptor was identified in a woman in her thirties or forties in good health and CMV-seropositive. The chain is built from TRBV6-1 and TRBJ2-1; 9 nucleotides align to TRBD1. The sample taken for sequencing was PBMCs. As DNA, the CDR3 is TGTGCCAGCAGTGAAGGGACAGGGGATTACAATGAGCAGTTCTTC. It codes for CASSEGTGDYNEQFF.